These 30 T cell receptor beta chains were sequenced from one sample in a study of vaccination effects on CD4 cells after COVID-19 (dated by TCRdb to between 2021 and 2023). Libraries were constructed by the immunoSEQ multiplex PCR assay. The source is immuneACCESS, and TCRdb retained only in-frame sequences with V and J called. Part of the clones is not carried over; for the studies checked, unresolved V genes explain less than half of this, and the remainder is unexplained. For this sample the table gives about 46,000 clones, of which around 76% were detected only once. The ten largest account for 8.6% of the sample. After around 11 days of culture, CD4+ T cells were isolated with the EasySep CD4+ T cell isolation kit. The antigens these receptors bind are not known. Specimen: CD4+ T cells from PBMCs cultured without peptide, collected before COVID-19 vaccination. Every receptor here comes from a human donor who had a prior SARS-CoV-2 infection.

This clone turned up a few times. J is TRBJ1-2 and V is TRBV6-1, with D unresolved. The CDR3 spans 13 residues. CDR1 is MNHNS, CDR2 SASEGT, per germline. V lost 3 bases and J lost 2, with 7 bases in between. The CDR3, as DNA: TGTGCCAGCAGTGAGGGCAGGAACTATGGCTACACCTTC. This codes for CASSEGRNYGYTF.

V and J are TRBV10-3 and TRBJ1-3, with TRBD1 matching 7 bases. The CDR3 totals 16 residues. After removal of 10 bases from V and 0 bases from J, the junction contained 12 bases not matched to a gene. Germline V gene sequence: CDR1 ENHRY, CDR2 SYGVKD. DNA for the CDR3: TGTGCCACACTCCCGGGACAGTCCTTCTCTGGAAACACCATATATTTT. Its translation: CATLPGQSFSGNTIYF.

The rearrangement links TRBV5-1 to TRBJ1-2, with unresolved D. Looked up from germline, CDR1 is SGHRS and CDR2 is YFSETQ. V was trimmed by 9 bases and J by 8 bases, leaving 11 bases between them. There are 10 residues in the CDR3. This chain's CDR3 is CATGFIGYTF. In DNA, the CDR3 is TGCGCCACCGGATTTATAGGCTACACCTTC.

This chain connects TRBV7-2 to TRBJ2-3, with a weak D call TRBD2 (6 bases). The CDR3 is 15 residues long. V gave up 3 bases and J gave up 2 bases, with 12 bases separating them. Germline lookup yields CDR1 SGHTA and CDR2 FQGNSA. CDR3 amino acids: CASSFTSYTTDTQYF. Here the CDR3 DNA reads TGTGCCAGCAGCTTCACTAGCTATACCACAGATACGCAGTATTTT.

This clone showed up just once. This chain connects TRBV9 to TRBJ2-1; 12 bases are shared with TRBD2. The CDR3 loop spans 17 amino acids. Germline CDR1 and CDR2: SGDLS and YYNGEE. Germline trimming cut 4 bases from V and 0 bases from J; bases unmatched to any gene: 5. DNA of the CDR3: TGTGCCAGCAGCCCCACTAGCGGGGGGAGCTCCTACAATGAGCAGTTCTTC. This encodes CASSPTSGGSSYNEQFF.

This chain links TRBV6-1 with TRBJ2-7; maybe TRBD2 (6 bases). V lost 2 bases and J lost 0, with 20 bases in between. There are 18 residues in the CDR3. Germline V lookup: CDR1 MNHNS, CDR2 SASEGT. CDR3 bases: TGTGCCAGCAGTGAACGGGGGTGGGAGGCCATAAGCTCCTACGAGCAGTACTTC. This translates into CASSERGWEAISSYEQYF.

The chain is built from TRBV2 and TRBJ2-1; 13 bases align to TRBD2. The germline V gene encodes CDR1 SNHLY and CDR2 FYNNEI. V shed 5 bases and J 8 bases; nucleotides not matched to a gene: 6. This CDR3 spans 15 amino acids. CDR3 sequence reads: CASSRLAGGNDEQFF. The DNA for the CDR3 is TGTGCCAGCAGTCGACTAGCGGGGGGAAACGATGAGCAGTTCTTC.

The chain couples TRBV5-1 to TRBJ2-7; a possible D gene is TRBD2 (6 bases). Trimming shortened V by 4 bases and J by 0 bases, and 14 bases separated the two germline ends. Looked up from germline, CDR1 is SGHRS and CDR2 is YFSETQ. The CDR3 covers 15 residues. The CDR3 is CASSILRDSSYEQYF. CDR3 coding DNA: TGCGCCAGCAGCATACTTCGGGACTCCTCCTACGAGCAGTACTTC.

Here the CDR3 reads CASSLKRDRLLKGYTF. CDR3 nucleotide sequence: TGTGCCAGCAGCTTAAAACGGGACAGACTCCTGAAGGGCTACACCTTC. The genes are TRBV7-8 and TRBJ1-2; TRBD1 matches 7 bases. The CDR3 has 16 amino acids. J lost 8 bases, V lost 2 bases, and 14 bases had no gene match. Per the germline V gene, CDR1 is SGHVS and CDR2 is FQNEAQ.

The chain employs TRBV5-1 and TRBJ2-1; D call uncertain. This CDR3 is 17 amino acids long. Between the trimmed V and J ends, which lost 2 bases and 0 bases, there was a span of 15 bases. In germline, CDR1 is SGHRS, CDR2 YFSETQ. The CDR3 here is CASSFLRTTNSYNEQFF. CDR3 in DNA: TGCGCCAGCAGCTTTCTGAGGACCACCAACTCCTACAATGAGCAGTTCTTC.

V is TRBV27 and J is TRBJ2-2; TRBD1 aligns across 7 bases. The CDR3 extends over 14 amino acids. The V gene's germline CDR1 is MNHEY and CDR2 SMNVEV (reference sequence). V was pared by 3 bases and J by 5 bases, with 3 bases of the junction left unmatched. The CDR3 loop reads CASSFDRETGELFF. The CDR3 DNA follows: TGTGCCAGCAGTTTTGACAGGGAAACCGGGGAGCTGTTTTTT.

The genes are TRBV3-1 (or the pseudogene TRBV3-2) and TRBJ2-1, with 8 positions matching TRBD2. Germline trimming cut 5 bases from V and 5 bases from J; bases unmatched to any gene: 11. From germline, CDR1 is LGHDT and CDR2 YNNKEL (reference sequence). CDR3 length: 16 residues. The CDR3 loop reads CASSSRAAGVHNEQFF. In DNA form, the CDR3 reads TGTGCCAGCAGCTCGCGCGCAGCGGGAGTGCACAATGAGCAGTTCTTC.

The chain employs TRBV29-1 and TRBJ1-1; 11 bases are a match to TRBD1. The ends lost 5 bases at V and 11 bases at J; junction bases unmatched: 19. Per germline, CDR1 SQVTM and CDR2 ANQGSEA. The length of the CDR3 is 16 residues. CDR3 in amino acids: CSVQYHRDRGTLNAFF. DNA of the CDR3: TGCAGCGTTCAGTACCACCGGGACAGGGGGACCTTGAACGCTTTCTTT.

The chain uses TRBV5-6 and TRBJ1-5; the D gene is possibly TRBD1 (5 bases). Between the trimmed V and J ends, which lost 3 bases and 5 bases, there was a span of 15 bases. Germline V gene sequence: CDR1 SGHDT, CDR2 YYEEEE. CDR3 length: 15 amino acids. The DNA of the CDR3 is TGTGCCAGCAGCTCACGATGGGGGATTGATCAGCCCCAGCATTTT. This gives the protein CASSSRWGIDQPQHF. Combining the CDR3 with reference TRBV5-6 and TRBJ1-5 gives the whole variable domain DAGVTQSPTHLIKTRGQQVTLRCSPKSGHDTVSWYQQALGQGPQFIFQYYEEEERQRGNFPDRFSGHQFPNYSSELNVNALLLGDSALYLCASSSRWGIDQPQHFGDGTRLSIL.

This chain links TRBV5-1 with TRBJ2-2; 7 positions agree with TRBD1. The V gene's germline CDR1 is SGHRS and CDR2 YFSETQ. The CDR3 is 16 residues long. V lost 0 bases, J lost 6 bases, and 8 bases stayed unmatched. The DNA of the CDR3 is TGCGCCAGCAGCTTGGCAGGGGGAAGGCGTGCCGGGGAGCTGTTTTTT. This translates into CASSLAGGRRAGELFF.

The chain recombines TRBV18 with TRBJ2-1; 7 bases align to TRBD2. Trimming cost V 6 bases and J 5 bases; bases outside gene matches: 4. The CDR3 consists of 13 residues. Germline CDR1 reads KGHSH; CDR2 reads LQKENI. The CDR3 reads CASSGGLDNEQFF. DNA for the CDR3: TGTGCCAGCTCGGGAGGACTAGACAATGAGCAGTTCTTC.

J is TRBJ1-3 and V is TRBV2; 9 bases agree with TRBD1. CDR1 and CDR2 from the germline V gene are SNHLY and FYNNEI. The V gene end was trimmed by 6 bases and the J gene end by 6 bases; junction bases not matched to a gene: 9. CDR3 length: 15 amino acids. The CDR3 nucleotides are TGTGCCAGCAGCGCGACAGGGGGTTTGGAAAACACCATATATTTT. Amino acid sequence: CASSATGGLENTIYF.

The chain couples TRBV6-2 or TRBV6-3 to TRBJ1-1; D may be TRBD1 (6 bases). V was pared by 6 bases and J by 10 bases, with 18 bases between. CDR3 length: 13 residues. From germline, CDR1 is MNHEY and CDR2 SVGEGT. CDR3 coding DNA: TGTGCCAGCAGCTCACTACAACAGGGAAGAGCTTTCTTT. Translated, it gives CASSSLQQGRAFF.

The V and J genes are TRBV11-3 and TRBJ2-1; 7 bases fit TRBD1. Germline CDR1 and CDR2: SGHNT and YENEEA. The CDR3 consists of 15 residues. V shed 0 bases and J 4 bases; nucleotides not matched to a gene: 3. The CDR3 is CASSLEGTVYNEQFF. The DNA for the CDR3 is TGTGCCAGCAGCTTAGAAGGGACAGTGTACAATGAGCAGTTCTTC.

The rearrangement uses TRBV6-1 and TRBJ1-2; D not certain. CDR1 is MNHNS, CDR2 SASEGT, per germline. The CDR3 sequence is 17 residues long. The V gene lost 4 bases and the J gene lost 0 bases, with 18 bases spanning the gap. Written as DNA, the CDR3 is TGTGCCAGCAGTGGTAGGGCAGGCACACTTCCTAACTATGGCTACACCTTC. The encoded protein is CASSGRAGTLPNYGYTF.

The rearrangement joins TRBV6-5 to TRBJ2-3, with a weak D call TRBD1 (6 bases). Trimming left V 10 bases short and J 9 bases short, with 17 bases between. Germline CDR1 and CDR2: MNHEY and SVGAGI. This CDR3 is built from 12 residues. The CDR3 is CATSQSRGTQYF. CDR3 sequence (DNA): TGTGCCACCTCCCAAAGCAGGGGAACGCAGTATTTT.

This clone was observed a handful of times. The chain uses TRBV15 and TRBJ2-1, with D uncertain. This CDR3 is built from 14 residues. Trimming removed 1 base at V and 9 bases at J, with 13 bases between. Germline V gene sequence: CDR1 LNHNV, CDR2 YYDKDF (reference sequence). In DNA form, the CDR3 reads TGTGCCACCAGCAGAGCTCTAGATCCAGCTGAGCAGTTCTTC. Its translation is CATSRALDPAEQFF.

A few counts support this clone. The chain recombines TRBV6-5 with TRBJ1-6; 9 bases are shared with TRBD1. Trimming cost V 10 bases and J 9 bases; bases outside gene matches: 13. Germline CDR1 MNHEY, CDR2 SVGAGI. This CDR3 has 15 residues. The CDR3 coding sequence is TGTGCCACCTCGAGGGGACAGGGTGGAGGTTCACCCCTCCACTTT. Translating it yields CATSRGQGGGSPLHF.

The V gene is TRBV5-4, the J gene TRBJ2-5, with D perhaps TRBD2 (6 bases). The V gene lost 1 base and the J gene lost 4 bases, with 14 bases spanning the gap. This CDR3 has 15 residues. CDR1 SGHNT and CDR2 YYREEE come from the germline V gene (reference sequence). The CDR3 protein is CASSLNRLARETQYF. The CDR3 nucleotides are TGTGCCAGCAGCTTGAATCGGCTAGCGAGAGAGACCCAGTACTTC.

This clone has more than one count but fewer than ten. J is TRBJ2-7 and V is TRBV21-1; the DNA was not compared with TRBD1, the D call given in the table. TRBV21-1 is deemed a pseudogene. The CDR3 has 16 residues. The CDR3 DNA reads as TGTGCCAGCAGCTCAAATGATGGGACAGGGGAACACGAGCAGTACTTC. Translated: CASSSNDGTGEHEQYF.

This clone was observed a handful of times. The rearrangement uses TRBV25-1 and TRBJ2-5, with D perhaps TRBD1 or TRBD2 (5 bases each). This CDR3 spans 13 amino acids. V shed 2 bases and J shed 5 bases, with 9 bases lying between them. Germline-derived CDR1 and CDR2 are MGHDK and SYGVNS. The CDR3 region is CASSEGTMETQYF. CDR3 nucleotide sequence: TGTGCCAGCAGTGAAGGGACCATGGAGACCCAGTACTTC.

V is TRBV2 and J is TRBJ1-2, with D possibly matching TRBD1 (5 bases). Germline V gene sequence: CDR1 SNHLY, CDR2 FYNNEI. CDR3 length: 13 residues. V was shortened by 3 bases and J by 6 bases, with 11 bases between the two germline ends. The CDR3 region has the DNA TGTGCCAGCAGTGATATAAGGGGTAATGGCTACACCTTC. Its translation: CASSDIRGNGYTF.

CDR3 sequence: CASSLTGQGAEKLFF. CDR3 sequence (DNA): TGTGCCAGCAGCCTTACGGGACAGGGGGCTGAAAAACTGTTTTTT. V and J are TRBV5-6 and TRBJ1-4, with 12 bases lining up with TRBD1. The CDR3 loop spans 15 amino acids. V shed 4 bases, J shed 7 bases, and the junction held 5 bases outside the gene matches. Germline-derived CDR1 and CDR2 are SGHDT and YYEEEE.

The chain joins TRBV10-1 to TRBJ1-5; 10 nucleotides agree with TRBD1. Germline V lookup: CDR1 WNHNN, CDR2 SYGVQD (reference sequence). V lost 2 bases to trimming and J lost 3 bases; unmatched junction nucleotides: 4. The CDR3 covers 16 residues. The CDR3 DNA sequence: TGCGCCAGCAGTGAGCGGGACAGGGGACACAATCAGCCCCAGCATTTT. Protein product: CASSERDRGHNQPQHF.

This rearrangement joins TRBV27 to TRBJ1-1; tentatively, D is TRBD1 (5 bases). V lost 8 bases, J lost 1 base, and 17 bases lay in between. The germline CDR1 and CDR2 sequences are MNHEY and SMNVEV (reference sequence). The CDR3 has 15 amino acids. CDR3 region: CASGEGMARNTEAFF. CDR3 coding DNA: TGTGCCAGCGGTGAGGGGATGGCGCGGAACACTGAAGCTTTCTTT.